These 2 T cell receptor beta chains were sequenced from one sample in a study of blood T cell repertoires in COVID-19 (dated by TCRdb to 2018 to 2021). Library method: the immunoSEQ multiplex PCR assay. Sourced from immuneACCESS, this table was stored by TCRdb with only in-frame sequences that have V and J called. A share of the clones is absent; for the studies checked, an unresolved V gene accounts for under half, and the remainder has no known explanation. Recorded for this sample are around 260,000 clones; approximately 88% of them occurred a single time. Around 0.67% of the sample belongs to the ten largest clones. Sequenced: peripheral blood. These receptors originate from a human donor in a cohort sampled during active COVID-19.

The chain combines TRBV5-1 with TRBJ1-1; 7 nucleotides align to TRBD1. Per the germline V gene, CDR1 is SGHRS and CDR2 is YFSETQ. The CDR3 totals 11 residues. The V gene end was trimmed by 6 bases and the J gene end by 4 bases; junction bases not matched to a gene: 0. The chain's CDR3 is CASTGGTEAFF. CDR3 nucleotides: TGCGCCAGCACAGGGGGCACTGAAGCTTTCTTT.

The genes are TRBV18 and TRBJ1-4; D is unclear. Germline CDR1 is KGHSH and CDR2 is LQKENI. The CDR3 contains 13 residues. With 9 bases removed from V and 4 bases from J, the gap between germline ends came to 12 bases. CDR3 bases: TGTGCCAGTCAGGTCACCCATAATGAAAAACTGTTTTTT. Translated: CASQVTHNEKLFF. Full variable domain (remainder filled in from reference TRBV18 and TRBJ1-4): NAGVMQNPRHLVRRRGQEARLRCSPMKGHSHVYWYRQLPEEGLKFMVYLQKENIIDESGMPKERFSAEFPKEGPSILRIQQVVRGDSAAYFCASQVTHNEKLFFGSGTQLSVL.